These 22 T cell receptor beta chains came from one sample sequenced in a study of STAT5B mutations in CD4+ large granular lymphocyte leukemia. The method was immunoSEQ multiplex PCR; TCRdb's version includes in-frame clones alone and lacks a portion of them. This sample yields 30,000 to 35,000 clones, of which 85% are seen a single time; less than 4.5% belongs to the top ten. The source material was CD4+ T cells from blood buffy coats. The receptors stem from a human donor in good health.

The V gene is TRBV18, the J gene TRBJ2-5, with D uncertain. Trimming removed 3 bases from V and 1 base from J, with 12 bases in between. The CDR3 is made up of 15 amino acids. In germline, CDR1 is KGHSH, CDR2 LQKENI. The CDR3, as DNA: TGTGCCAGCTCACCTCAGAATGATGGCCAAGAGACCCAGTACTTC. Its protein is CASSPQNDGQETQYF.

This clone was counted between two and nine times. This chain connects TRBV4-1 to TRBJ1-2; 7 bases align to TRBD1. Germline-derived CDR1 and CDR2 are MGHRA and YSYEKL. V was clipped by 1 base and J by 8 bases; unmatched bases: 10. This CDR3 spans 15 amino acids. The chain's CDR3 is CASSQVGTVGEGYTF. CDR3 DNA sequence: TGCGCCAGCAGCCAAGTAGGGACAGTGGGTGAGGGCTACACCTTC.

The CDR3 region is CASSRLGYEQYF. The DNA of the CDR3 is TGTGCCAGCAGCCGCCTGGGGTACGAGCAGTACTTC. J is TRBJ2-7 and V is TRBV11-2; no clear D. Trimming took 5 bases from V and 4 from J, leaving 9 bases between them. The CDR3 is 12 amino acids. Germline V gene lookup returns CDR1 SGHAT and CDR2 FQNNGV.

This clone showed up just a few times. The chain employs TRBV28 and TRBJ1-4; a possible D gene is TRBD1 (5 bases). The CDR3 is 17 amino acids. V shed 3 bases and J shed 0 bases, with 14 bases lying between them. Per germline, CDR1 MDHEN and CDR2 SYDVKM. DNA of the CDR3: TGTGCCAGCAGTTTGAAGGGGCGGGGGTCAACTAATGAAAAACTGTTTTTT. It yields the protein CASSLKGRGSTNEKLFF. Full variable domain (outside the CDR3, taken from reference TRBV28 and TRBJ1-4): DVKVTQSSRYLVKRTGEKVFLECVQDMDHENMFWYRQDPGLGLRLIYFSYDVKMKEKGDIPEGYSVSREKKERFSLILESASTNQTSMYLCASSLKGRGSTNEKLFFGSGTQLSVL.

CDR3: CASSPERTLSGNTIYF. The CDR3 DNA sequence: TGTGCCAGCTCACCTGAGCGTACGCTCTCTGGAAACACCATATATTTT. The chain combines TRBV18 with TRBJ1-3; D call uncertain. Looked up from germline, CDR1 is KGHSH and CDR2 is LQKENI. This CDR3 has 16 residues. Trimming left V 3 bases short and J 0 bases short, with 12 bases between.

The CDR3 region is CASGGLAGARADTQYF. DNA of the CDR3: TGTGCCAGTGGGGGACTAGCGGGAGCTAGAGCAGATACGCAGTATTTT. The gene calls are TRBV19 and TRBJ2-3; 14 nucleotides match TRBD2. The CDR3 has 16 residues. The germline gives CDR1 LNHDA, CDR2 SQIVND (reference sequence). V gave up 8 bases and J gave up 4 bases; unmatched junction bases: 8.

The chain has TRBV6-1 and TRBJ2-1; D may be TRBD2 (5 bases). Between the trimmed V and J ends, which lost 8 bases and 6 bases, there was a span of 20 bases. The CDR3 spans 15 residues. Germline CDR1 MNHNS, CDR2 SASEGT. DNA of the CDR3: TGTGCCAGCGGTTCCCAGGCGGGCTTGTCCAATGAGCAGTTCTTC. Amino acid sequence: CASGSQAGLSNEQFF.

CDR3 residues: CASSFGTAIMNTEAFF. The CDR3 DNA reads as TGCGCCAGCAGCTTTGGGACAGCCATCATGAACACTGAAGCTTTCTTT. The J gene is TRBJ1-1, the V gene TRBV5-1; 7 positions agree with TRBD1. The germline CDR1 and CDR2 sequences are SGHRS and YFSETQ. V shed 2 bases, J shed 0 bases, and the junction held 7 bases outside the gene matches. The CDR3 extends over 16 amino acids.

This chain connects TRBV5-1 to TRBJ2-2; TRBD1 matches 9 bases. The trim removed 6 bases at V and 2 bases at J, leaving 8 bases unmatched. The V gene's germline CDR1 is SGHRS and CDR2 YFSETQ. This CDR3 is 16 amino acids long. CDR3: CASTRPGQGNTGELFF. Written as DNA, the CDR3 is TGCGCCAGCACGAGACCGGGACAGGGAAACACCGGGGAGCTGTTTTTT.

This rearrangement joins TRBV5-1 to TRBJ2-2; maybe TRBD1 (8 bases). V lost 3 bases and J 3 bases, leaving 15 bases between the germline ends. The CDR3 totals 16 residues. Germline V gene sequence: CDR1 SGHRS, CDR2 YFSETQ. DNA of the CDR3: TGCGCCAGCAGCTCTAGAACAGGGGGGGACACCGGGGAGCTGTTTTTT. It specifies CASSSRTGGDTGELFF.

This rearrangement joins TRBV11-2 to TRBJ2-7; D is ambiguous. Germline CDR1 is SGHAT and CDR2 is FQNNGV. The V end was cut by 3 bases, the J end by 0 bases, with 12 bases between. The CDR3 extends over 15 amino acids. CDR3 DNA sequence: TGTGCCAGCAGCTTCGCAATGGGGTCCTCCTACGAGCAGTACTTC. This codes for CASSFAMGSSYEQYF.

This clone was recorded only once. In nucleotides, the CDR3 is TGCGCCAGCAGCCCGGATGGGGGGGCCAACGTCCTGACTTTC. Translating it yields CASSPDGGANVLTF. The chain joins TRBV5-1 to TRBJ2-6, with unresolved D. The germline V gene has CDR1 SGHRS and CDR2 YFSETQ. CDR3 size: 14 residues. The V end lost 4 bases, the J end lost 4 bases, and 9 bases lay between the germline ends.

J is TRBJ2-4 and V is TRBV7-9, with D possibly matching TRBD2 (5 bases). V dropped 1 base and J dropped 8 bases, with 15 bases sitting between them. CDR3 size: 15 residues. CDR1 is SEHNR and CDR2 is FQNEAQ in the germline V gene (reference sequence). CDR3 residues: CASSLVSPQLDIQYF. DNA of the CDR3: TGTGCCAGCAGCTTAGTCAGCCCCCAACTAGACATTCAGTACTTC.

This clone was picked up a small number of times. This rearrangement joins TRBV11-3 to TRBJ2-1; no clear D. Germline CDR1 SGHNT, CDR2 YENEEA. V was pared by 5 bases and J by 7 bases, with 9 bases between. CDR3 length equals 12 residues. CDR3 region: CASSASQNEQFF. The CDR3 bases are TGTGCCAGCAGCGCGTCGCAAAATGAGCAGTTCTTC.

The chain joins TRBV5-5 to TRBJ2-1; TRBD1 agrees at 7 bases. CDR3 length equals 11 residues. J lost 13 bases, V lost 6 bases, and 7 bases had no gene match. Germline values: CDR1 SGHKS, CDR2 YYEKEE (reference sequence). The CDR3 loop reads CASILQGIQFF. The CDR3 DNA is TGTGCCAGCATACTACAGGGGATCCAGTTCTTC.

The rearrangement uses TRBV9 and TRBJ1-5; no clear D gene. The CDR3 runs to 14 residues. Germline loops: CDR1 SGDLS, CDR2 YYNGEE. Trimming pared 0 bases from V and 7 bases from J, leaving 11 bases between. The CDR3: CASSVGQTRQPQHF. The CDR3 DNA sequence: TGTGCCAGCAGCGTAGGGCAGACCCGACAGCCCCAGCATTTT.

This chain connects TRBV7-3 to TRBJ2-2; no clear D. The CDR3 extends over 13 amino acids. Between the trimmed V and J ends, which lost 5 bases and 5 bases, there was a span of 9 bases. Looked up from germline, CDR1 is SGHTA and CDR2 is FQGTGA. Here the CDR3 reads CASSPTLTGELFF. CDR3 bases: TGTGCCAGCAGCCCTACTTTAACCGGGGAGCTGTTTTTT.

V is TRBV7-9 and J is TRBJ2-5; D gene uncertain. Trimming shortened V by 2 bases and J by 5 bases, and 6 bases separated the two germline ends. The CDR3 is made up of 12 amino acids. The germline gives CDR1 SEHNR, CDR2 FQNEAQ (reference sequence). The CDR3, as DNA: TGTGCCAGCAGCTTATTATGGGAGACCCAGTACTTC. This gives the protein CASSLLWETQYF.

This chain uses TRBV7-9 with TRBJ2-5, with D unresolved. In germline, CDR1 is SEHNR, CDR2 FQNEAQ (reference sequence). V was shortened by 3 bases and J by 5 bases, with 13 bases between the two germline ends. The CDR3 loop spans 14 amino acids. CDR3 region: CASSFLGPVETQYF. The DNA of the CDR3 is TGTGCCAGCAGCTTCCTGGGCCCCGTGGAGACCCAGTACTTC.

The V and J genes are TRBV7-2 and TRBJ2-3; D unclear. The V end was cut by 5 bases, the J end by 6 bases, with 9 bases between. CDR1 SGHTA and CDR2 FQGNSA come from the germline V gene. This CDR3 comprises 12 residues. The CDR3: CASSTYLDTQYF. The CDR3 region has the DNA TGTGCCAGCAGCACTTATCTCGATACGCAGTATTTT.

In this sample, this clone turned up once. The chain joins TRBV5-1 to TRBJ1-5, with D perhaps matching TRBD1 (5 bases). This CDR3 comprises 15 residues. Trimming shortened V by 0 bases and J by 7 bases, and 14 bases separated the two germline ends. Germline values: CDR1 SGHRS, CDR2 YFSETQ. The CDR3 nucleotides are TGCGCCAGCAGCTTGGCCCGCAGGGCTGGGCAGCCCCAGCATTTT. This gives the protein CASSLARRAGQPQHF.

The rearrangement uses TRBV5-1 and TRBJ2-7; 9 bases align to TRBD1. Germline V gene sequence: CDR1 SGHRS, CDR2 YFSETQ. V gave up 7 bases and J gave up 6 bases; unmatched junction bases: 8. CDR3 length: 13 amino acids. The CDR3 sequence: CASGLQGAGEQYF. In DNA form, the CDR3 reads TGCGCCAGCGGCCTACAGGGGGCTGGCGAGCAGTACTTC.